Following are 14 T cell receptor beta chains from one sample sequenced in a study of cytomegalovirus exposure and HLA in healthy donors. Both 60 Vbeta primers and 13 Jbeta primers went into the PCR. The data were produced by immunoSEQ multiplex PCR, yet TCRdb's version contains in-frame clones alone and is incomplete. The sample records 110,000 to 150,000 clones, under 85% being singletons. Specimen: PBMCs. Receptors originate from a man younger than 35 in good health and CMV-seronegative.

The CDR3 sequence is CASSFMNTEAFF. CDR3 DNA: TGTGCCAGCAGCTTCATGAACACTGAAGCTTTCTTT. V usage is TRBV7-2 and J usage is TRBJ1-1; no reliable D call. Germline CDR1 reads SGHTA; CDR2 reads FQGNSA. CDR3 size: 12 residues. V lost 3 bases and J lost 0, with 2 bases in between.

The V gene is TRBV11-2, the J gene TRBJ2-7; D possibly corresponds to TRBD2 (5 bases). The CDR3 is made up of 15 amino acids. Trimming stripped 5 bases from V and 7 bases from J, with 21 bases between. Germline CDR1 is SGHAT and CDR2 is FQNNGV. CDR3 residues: CASSGGGSSNYEQYF. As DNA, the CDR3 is TGTGCCAGCAGCGGAGGTGGAAGTTCAAATTATGAGCAGTACTTC.

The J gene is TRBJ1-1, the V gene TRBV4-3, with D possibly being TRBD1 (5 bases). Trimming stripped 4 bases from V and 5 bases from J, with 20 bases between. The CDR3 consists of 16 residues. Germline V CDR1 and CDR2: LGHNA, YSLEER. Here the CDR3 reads CASSRTPVLGGTEAFF. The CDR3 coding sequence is TGCGCCAGCAGCCGCACCCCGGTGTTGGGGGGGACTGAAGCTTTCTTT.

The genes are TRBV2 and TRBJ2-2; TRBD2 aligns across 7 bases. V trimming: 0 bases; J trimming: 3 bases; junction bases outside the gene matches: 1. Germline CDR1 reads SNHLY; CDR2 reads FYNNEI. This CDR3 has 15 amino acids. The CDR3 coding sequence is TGTGCCAGCAGTGAAGCGGGGGGGGACACCGGGGAGCTGTTTTTT. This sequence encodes CASSEAGGDTGELFF. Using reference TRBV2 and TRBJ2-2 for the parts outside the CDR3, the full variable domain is EPEVTQTPSHQVTQMGQEVILRCVPISNHLYFYWYRQILGQKVEFLVSFYNNEISEKSEIFDDQFSVERPDGSNFTLKIRSTKLEDSAMYFCASSEAGGDTGELFFGEGSRLTVL.

In nucleotides, the CDR3 is TGTGCCAGCTCACCAATTTCGGGGGATGGCTACACCTTC. As protein: CASSPISGDGYTF. The gene calls are TRBV18 and TRBJ1-2; D is perhaps TRBD1 (5 bases). The CDR3 is 13 residues long. The V end was cut by 2 bases, the J end by 6 bases, with 10 bases between. Germline V gene sequence: CDR1 KGHSH, CDR2 LQKENI. The complete variable domain, with remaining parts taken from reference TRBV18 and TRBJ1-2, reads NAGVMQNPRHLVRRRGQEARLRCSPMKGHSHVYWYRQLPEEGLKFMVYLQKENIIDESGMPKERFSAEFPKEGPSILRIQQVVRGDSAAYFCASSPISGDGYTFGSGTRLTVV.

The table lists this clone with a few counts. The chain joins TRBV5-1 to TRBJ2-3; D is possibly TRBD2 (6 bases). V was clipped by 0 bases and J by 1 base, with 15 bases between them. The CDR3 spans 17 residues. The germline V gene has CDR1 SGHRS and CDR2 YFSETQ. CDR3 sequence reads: CASSLEAGTPGTDTQYF. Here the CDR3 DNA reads TGCGCCAGCAGCTTGGAAGCGGGCACCCCCGGCACAGATACGCAGTATTTT.

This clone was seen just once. CDR3 DNA sequence: TGTGCCAGCAGCTTAGAGGGGCTAGCGGGGGGTGATGCAGATACGCAGTATTTT. As protein: CASSLEGLAGGDADTQYF. The chain employs TRBV7-8 and TRBJ2-3; TRBD2 matches at 11 bases. The CDR3 totals 18 residues. Per the germline V gene, CDR1 is SGHVS and CDR2 is FQNEAQ. V lost 1 base to trimming and J lost 4 bases; unmatched junction nucleotides: 10.

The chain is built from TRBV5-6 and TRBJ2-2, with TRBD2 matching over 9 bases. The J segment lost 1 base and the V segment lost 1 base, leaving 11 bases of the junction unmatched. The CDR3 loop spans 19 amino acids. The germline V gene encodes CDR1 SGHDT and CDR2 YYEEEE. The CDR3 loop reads CASSLSRGGAGWNTGELFF. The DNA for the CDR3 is TGTGCCAGCAGCTTGAGCCGCGGGGGGGCAGGTTGGAACACCGGGGAGCTGTTTTTT.

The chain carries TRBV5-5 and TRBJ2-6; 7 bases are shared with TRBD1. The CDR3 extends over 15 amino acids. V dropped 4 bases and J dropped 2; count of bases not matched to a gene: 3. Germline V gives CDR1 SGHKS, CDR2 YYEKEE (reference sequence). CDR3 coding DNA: TGTGCCAGCAGCCCCAGGGGGACTGGGGCCAACGTCCTGACTTTC. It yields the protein CASSPRGTGANVLTF.

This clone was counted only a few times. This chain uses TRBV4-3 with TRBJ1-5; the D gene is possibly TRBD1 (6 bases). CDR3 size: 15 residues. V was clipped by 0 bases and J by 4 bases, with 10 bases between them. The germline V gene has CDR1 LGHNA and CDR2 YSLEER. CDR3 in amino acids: CASSQDSRGNQPQHF. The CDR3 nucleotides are TGCGCCAGCAGCCAAGATTCGAGGGGGAATCAGCCCCAGCATTTT.

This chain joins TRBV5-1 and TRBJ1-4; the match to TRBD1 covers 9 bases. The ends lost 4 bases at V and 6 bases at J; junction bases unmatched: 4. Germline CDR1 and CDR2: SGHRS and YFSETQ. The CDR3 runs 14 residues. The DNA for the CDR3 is TGCGCCAGCAGCCCGGGACAGGGTTATGAAAAACTGTTTTTT. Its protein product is CASSPGQGYEKLFF.

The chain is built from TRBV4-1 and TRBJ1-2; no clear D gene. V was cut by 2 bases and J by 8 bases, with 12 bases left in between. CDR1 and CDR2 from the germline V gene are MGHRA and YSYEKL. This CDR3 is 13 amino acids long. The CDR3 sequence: CASSQIHVGGYTF. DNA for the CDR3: TGCGCCAGCAGCCAAATTCACGTCGGGGGCTACACCTTC.

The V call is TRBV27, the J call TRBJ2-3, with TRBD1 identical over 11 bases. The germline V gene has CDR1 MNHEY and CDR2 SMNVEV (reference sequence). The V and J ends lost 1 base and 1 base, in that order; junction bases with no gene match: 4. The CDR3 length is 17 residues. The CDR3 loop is CASSLFGTGGGTDTQYF. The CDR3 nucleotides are TGTGCCAGCAGTTTATTCGGGACAGGGGGTGGCACAGATACGCAGTATTTT.

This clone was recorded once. The CDR3 loop reads CASSQVPGQGQETQYF. In nucleotides, the CDR3 is TGCGCCAGCAGCCAGGTTCCGGGACAGGGGCAAGAGACCCAGTACTTC. This chain uses TRBV4-1 with TRBJ2-5, with TRBD1 matching over 10 bases. The CDR3 is 16 residues long. Germline trimming cut 3 bases from V and 2 bases from J; bases unmatched to any gene: 6. Germline values: CDR1 MGHRA, CDR2 YSYEKL.